This T cell receptor (beta chain) was observed in a study of identical twins' blood T cells. Study outcomes and limitations: Each donor's most abundant TCRbeta clonotypes shared more CDR3 sequences with her twin than unrelated donors.

TCRdb redid the calling of the 5' RACE reads with MiXCR, one entry per CDR3 protein. The sample yields hundreds of thousands of distinct CDR3 sequences, roughly 27% seen once. A word on this clonotype: Its cognate antigen is unknown.

The material sequenced was PBMCs. The receptor was isolated from a woman between 18 and 55 years old in good health.

CDR3 sequence: CASSQDSRVDGYTF. The CDR3 DNA sequence: TGTGCCAGCAGCCAAGATTCCAGGGTTGACGGCTACACCTTC. The rearrangement joins TRBV3-1 to TRBJ1-2; possible D gene TRBD1, 5 bases. This CDR3 contains 14 residues. The germline V gene encodes CDR1 LGHDT and CDR2 YNNKEL (reference sequence). Trimming pared 0 bases from V and 8 bases from J, leaving 13 bases between.